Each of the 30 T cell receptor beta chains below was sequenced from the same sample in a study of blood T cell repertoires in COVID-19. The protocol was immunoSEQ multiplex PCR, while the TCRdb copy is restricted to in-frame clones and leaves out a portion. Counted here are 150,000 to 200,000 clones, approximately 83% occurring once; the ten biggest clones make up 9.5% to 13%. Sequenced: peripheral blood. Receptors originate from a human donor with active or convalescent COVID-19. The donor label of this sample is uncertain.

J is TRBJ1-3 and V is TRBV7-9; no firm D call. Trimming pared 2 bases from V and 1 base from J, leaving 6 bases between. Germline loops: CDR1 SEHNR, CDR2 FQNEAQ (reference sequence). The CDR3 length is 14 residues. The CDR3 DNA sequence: TGTGCCAGCAGCTTAACCGCGTCTGGAAACACCATATATTTT. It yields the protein CASSLTASGNTIYF.

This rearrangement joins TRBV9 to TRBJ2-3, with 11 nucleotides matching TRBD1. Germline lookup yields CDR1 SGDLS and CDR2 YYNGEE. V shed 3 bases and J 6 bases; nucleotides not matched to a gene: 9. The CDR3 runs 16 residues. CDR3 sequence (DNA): TGTGCCAGCAGCGGGGACAGGGGGATTCGTAGTGATACGCAGTATTTT. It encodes CASSGDRGIRSDTQYF.

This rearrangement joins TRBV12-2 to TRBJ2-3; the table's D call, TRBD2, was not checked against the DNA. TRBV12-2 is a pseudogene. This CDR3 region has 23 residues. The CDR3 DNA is TGTGCAAGTCGCTTGGCGACTTTTATTGACTCGGGACTAGCGGGAGGGCCGACGAATACGCAGTATTTT. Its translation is CASRLATFIDSGLAGGPTNTQYF.

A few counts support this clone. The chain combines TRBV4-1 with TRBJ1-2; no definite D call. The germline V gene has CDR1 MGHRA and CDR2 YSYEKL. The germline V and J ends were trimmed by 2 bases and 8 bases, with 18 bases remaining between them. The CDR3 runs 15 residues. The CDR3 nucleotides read TGCGCCAGCAGCCAATCAGGAGGAAGTCTCTGGGGCTACACCTTC. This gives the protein CASSQSGGSLWGYTF.

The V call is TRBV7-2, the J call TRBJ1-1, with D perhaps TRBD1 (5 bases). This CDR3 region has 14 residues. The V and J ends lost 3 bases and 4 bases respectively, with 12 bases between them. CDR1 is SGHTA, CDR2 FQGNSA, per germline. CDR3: CASSFPGGITEAFF. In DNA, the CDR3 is TGTGCCAGCAGCTTCCCCGGGGGGATCACTGAAGCTTTCTTT.

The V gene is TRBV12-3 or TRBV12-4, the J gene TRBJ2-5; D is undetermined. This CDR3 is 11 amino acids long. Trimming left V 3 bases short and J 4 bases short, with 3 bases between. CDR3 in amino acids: CASSFLETQYF. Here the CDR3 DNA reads TGTGCCAGCAGTTTCTTAGAGACCCAGTACTTC.

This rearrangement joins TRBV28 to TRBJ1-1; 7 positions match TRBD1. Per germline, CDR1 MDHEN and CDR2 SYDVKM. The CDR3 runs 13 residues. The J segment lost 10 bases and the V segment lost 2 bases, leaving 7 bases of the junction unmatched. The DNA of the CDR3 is TGTGCCAGCAGTTTACCGGAGGGGGCGGGAGCTTTCTTT. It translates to CASSLPEGAGAFF.

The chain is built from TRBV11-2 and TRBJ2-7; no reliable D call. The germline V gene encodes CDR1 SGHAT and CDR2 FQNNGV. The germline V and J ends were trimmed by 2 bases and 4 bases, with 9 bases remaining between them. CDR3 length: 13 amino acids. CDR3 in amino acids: CASSLPGGYEQYF. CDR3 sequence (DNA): TGTGCCAGCAGCTTACCGGGTGGTTACGAGCAGTACTTC.

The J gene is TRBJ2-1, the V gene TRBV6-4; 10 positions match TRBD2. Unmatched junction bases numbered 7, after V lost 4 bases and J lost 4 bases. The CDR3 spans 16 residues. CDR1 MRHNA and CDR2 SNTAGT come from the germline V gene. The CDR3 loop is CASSGSSGGDYNEQFF. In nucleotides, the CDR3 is TGTGCCAGCAGTGGATCTAGCGGGGGAGATTACAATGAGCAGTTCTTC.

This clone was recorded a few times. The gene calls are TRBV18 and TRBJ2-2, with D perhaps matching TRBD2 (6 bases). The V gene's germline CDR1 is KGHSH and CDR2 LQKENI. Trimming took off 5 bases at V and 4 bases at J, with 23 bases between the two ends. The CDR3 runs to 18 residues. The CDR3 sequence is CASSLRAGGVSTTGELFF. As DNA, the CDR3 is TGTGCCAGCTCATTGCGGGCCGGGGGAGTATCAACCACCGGGGAGCTGTTTTTT.

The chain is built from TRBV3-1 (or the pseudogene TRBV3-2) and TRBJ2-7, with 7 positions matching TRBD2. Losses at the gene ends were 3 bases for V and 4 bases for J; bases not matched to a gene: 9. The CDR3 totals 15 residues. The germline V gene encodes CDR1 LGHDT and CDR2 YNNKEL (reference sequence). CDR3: CASSQRPSGSYEQYF. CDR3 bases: TGTGCCAGCAGCCAGCGGCCTAGCGGCAGTTACGAGCAGTACTTC.

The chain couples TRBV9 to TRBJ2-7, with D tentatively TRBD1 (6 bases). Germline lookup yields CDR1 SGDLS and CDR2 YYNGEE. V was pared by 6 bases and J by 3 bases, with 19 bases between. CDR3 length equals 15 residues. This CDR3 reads CASTPGGQTSYEQYF. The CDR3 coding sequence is TGTGCCAGCACCCCAGGCGGACAGACGAGCTACGAGCAGTACTTC. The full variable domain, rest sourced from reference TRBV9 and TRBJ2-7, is DSGVTQTPKHLITATGQRVTLRCSPRSGDLSVYWYQQSLDQGLQFLIQYYNGEERAKGNILERFSAQQFPDLHSELNLSSLELGDSALYFCASTPGGQTSYEQYFGPGTRLTVT.

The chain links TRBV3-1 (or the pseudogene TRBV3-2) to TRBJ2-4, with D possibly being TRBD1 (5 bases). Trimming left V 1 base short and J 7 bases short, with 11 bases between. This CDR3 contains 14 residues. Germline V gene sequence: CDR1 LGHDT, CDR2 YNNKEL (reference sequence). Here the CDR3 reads CASSQVDRGNIQYF. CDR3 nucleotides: TGTGCCAGCAGCCAAGTGGATAGGGGCAACATTCAGTACTTC.

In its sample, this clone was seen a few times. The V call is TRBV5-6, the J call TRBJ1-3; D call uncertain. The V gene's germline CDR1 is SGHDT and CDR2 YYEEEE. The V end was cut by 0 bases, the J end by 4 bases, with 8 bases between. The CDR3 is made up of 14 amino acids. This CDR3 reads CASSLGGGGNTIYF. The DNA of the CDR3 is TGTGCCAGCAGCTTGGGGGGAGGAGGAAACACCATATATTTT.

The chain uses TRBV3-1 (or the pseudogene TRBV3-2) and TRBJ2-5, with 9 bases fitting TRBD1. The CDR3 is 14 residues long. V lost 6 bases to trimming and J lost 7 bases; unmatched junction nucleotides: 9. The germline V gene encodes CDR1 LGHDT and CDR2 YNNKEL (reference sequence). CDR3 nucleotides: TGTGCCAGCAGACCACCGGGACAGGGCCCGACCCAGTACTTC. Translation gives CASRPPGQGPTQYF.

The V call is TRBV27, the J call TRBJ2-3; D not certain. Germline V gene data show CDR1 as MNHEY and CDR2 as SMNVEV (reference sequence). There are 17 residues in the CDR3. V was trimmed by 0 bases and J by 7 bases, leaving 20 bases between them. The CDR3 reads CASSLSIENPARYTQYF. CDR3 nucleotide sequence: TGTGCCAGCAGTTTATCGATTGAAAACCCAGCGAGGTATACGCAGTATTTT.

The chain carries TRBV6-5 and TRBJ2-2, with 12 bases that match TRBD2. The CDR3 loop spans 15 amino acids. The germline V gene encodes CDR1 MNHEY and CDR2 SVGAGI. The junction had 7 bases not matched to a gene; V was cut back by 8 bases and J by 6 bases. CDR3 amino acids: CASLLTSGSPGELFF. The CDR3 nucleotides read TGTGCCAGCCTTCTGACTAGCGGGAGCCCCGGGGAGCTGTTTTTT.

CDR3 region: CASSLDRRNEKLFF. In DNA form, the CDR3 reads TGTGCCAGCAGTCTCGACAGGAGGAATGAAAAACTGTTTTTT. The rearrangement links TRBV6-5 to TRBJ1-4; D perhaps matches TRBD1 (6 bases). The CDR3 extends over 14 amino acids. CDR1 is MNHEY, CDR2 SVGAGI, per germline. The V end was cut by 5 bases, the J end by 5 bases, with 12 bases between.

The CDR3 coding sequence is TGTGCCAGCAGCTCAGGCAATGAGCAGTTCTTC. Encoded protein: CASSSGNEQFF. The J gene is TRBJ2-1, the V gene TRBV7-3; D unresolved. The CDR3 covers 11 residues. Trimming removed 4 bases from V and 6 bases from J, with 4 bases in between. Germline-derived CDR1 and CDR2 are SGHTA and FQGTGA. Full variable domain (remainder filled in from reference TRBV7-3 and TRBJ2-1): GAGVSQTPSNKVTEKGKYVELRCDPISGHTALYWYRQSLGQGPEFLIYFQGTGAADDSGLPNDRFFAVRPEGSVSTLKIQRTERGDSAVYLCASSSGNEQFFGPGTRLTVL.

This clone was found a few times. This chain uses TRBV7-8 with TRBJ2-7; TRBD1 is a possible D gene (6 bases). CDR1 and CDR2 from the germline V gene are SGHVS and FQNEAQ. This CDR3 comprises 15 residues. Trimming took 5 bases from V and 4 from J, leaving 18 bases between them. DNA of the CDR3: TGTGCCAGCAGCCCCTGGCAGGGGCCTTCTTACGAGCAGTACTTC. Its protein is CASSPWQGPSYEQYF.

The CDR3 bases are TGTGCCATCACCCCGGATGTCGGGTTCGCTAACTATGGCTACACCTTC. Protein sequence: CAITPDVGFANYGYTF. The rearrangement links TRBV10-3 to TRBJ1-2; D gene uncertain. CDR1 ENHRY and CDR2 SYGVKD come from the germline V gene. V lost 7 bases, J lost 0 bases, and 18 bases lay in between. This CDR3 is built from 16 residues.

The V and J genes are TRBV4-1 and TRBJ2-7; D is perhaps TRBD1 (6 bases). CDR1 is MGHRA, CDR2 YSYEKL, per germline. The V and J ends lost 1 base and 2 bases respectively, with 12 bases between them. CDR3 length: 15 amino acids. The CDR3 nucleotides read TGCGCCAGCAGCCAAGGACAGGAAGTCACCTACGAGCAGTACTTC. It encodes CASSQGQEVTYEQYF.

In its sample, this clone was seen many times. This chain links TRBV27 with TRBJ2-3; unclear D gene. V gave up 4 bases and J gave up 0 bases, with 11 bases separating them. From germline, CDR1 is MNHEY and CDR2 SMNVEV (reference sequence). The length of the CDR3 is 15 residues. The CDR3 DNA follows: TGTGCCAGCAGTTGGAACTCAGCGAGCACAGATACGCAGTATTTT. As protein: CASSWNSASTDTQYF.

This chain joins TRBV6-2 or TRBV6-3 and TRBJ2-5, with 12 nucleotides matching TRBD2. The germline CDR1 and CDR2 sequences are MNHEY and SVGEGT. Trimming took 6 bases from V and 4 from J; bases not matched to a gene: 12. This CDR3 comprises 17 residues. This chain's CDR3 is CASSAGASGGASETQYF. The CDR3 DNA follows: TGTGCCAGCAGCGCCGGGGCTAGCGGGGGGGCCTCAGAGACCCAGTACTTC.

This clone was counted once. CDR3 loop: CASSQRVSGDTF. Here the CDR3 DNA reads TGTGCCAGCAGCCAGAGGGTATCAGGGGACACCTTC. The chain recombines TRBV6-2 or TRBV6-3 with TRBJ1-2, with D tentatively TRBD1 (6 bases). In germline, CDR1 is MNHEY, CDR2 SVGEGT. V was clipped by 6 bases and J by 12 bases, with 17 bases between them. The CDR3 spans 12 residues.

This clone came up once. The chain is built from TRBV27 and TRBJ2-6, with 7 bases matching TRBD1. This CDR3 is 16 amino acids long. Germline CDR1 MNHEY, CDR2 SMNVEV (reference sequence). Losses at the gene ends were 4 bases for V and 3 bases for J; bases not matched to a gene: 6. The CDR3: CASSSKGAGGANVLTF. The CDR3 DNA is TGTGCCAGCAGTTCGAAGGGGGCAGGTGGGGCCAACGTCCTGACTTTC. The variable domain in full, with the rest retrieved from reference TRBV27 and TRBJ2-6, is EAQVTQNPRYLITVTGKKLTVTCSQNMNHEYMSWYRQDPGLGLRQIYYSMNVEVTDKGDVPEGYKVSRKEKRNFPLILESPSPNQTSLYFCASSSKGAGGANVLTFGAGSRLTVL.

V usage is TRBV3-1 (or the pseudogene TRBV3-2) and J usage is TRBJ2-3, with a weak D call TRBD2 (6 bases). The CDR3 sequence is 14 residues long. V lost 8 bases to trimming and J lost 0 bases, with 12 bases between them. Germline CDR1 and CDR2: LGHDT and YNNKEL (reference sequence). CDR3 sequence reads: CASSGGESTDTQYF. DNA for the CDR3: TGTGCCAGCTCCGGAGGGGAAAGCACAGATACGCAGTATTTT.

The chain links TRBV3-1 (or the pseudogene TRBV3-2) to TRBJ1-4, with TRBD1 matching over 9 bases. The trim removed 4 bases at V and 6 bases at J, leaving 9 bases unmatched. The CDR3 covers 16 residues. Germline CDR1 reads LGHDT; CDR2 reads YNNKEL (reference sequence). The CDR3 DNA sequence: TGTGCCAGCAGCCTGGCTGGGGACAGGGTACATGAAAAACTGTTTTTT. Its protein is CASSLAGDRVHEKLFF.

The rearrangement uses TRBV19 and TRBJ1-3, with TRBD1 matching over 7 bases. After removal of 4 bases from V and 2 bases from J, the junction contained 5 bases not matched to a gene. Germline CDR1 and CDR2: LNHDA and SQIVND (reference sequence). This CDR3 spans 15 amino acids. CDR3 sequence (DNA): TGTGCCAGTAGTAAAAAGACAGGGACTGGAAACACCATATATTTT. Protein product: CASSKKTGTGNTIYF.

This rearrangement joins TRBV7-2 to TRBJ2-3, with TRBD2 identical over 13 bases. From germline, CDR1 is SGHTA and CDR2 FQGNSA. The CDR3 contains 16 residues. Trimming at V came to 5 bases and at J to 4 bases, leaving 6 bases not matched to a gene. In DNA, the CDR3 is TGTGCCAGCAGCCGCACTAGCGGGAGGGCCGCAGATACGCAGTATTTT. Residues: CASSRTSGRAADTQYF.